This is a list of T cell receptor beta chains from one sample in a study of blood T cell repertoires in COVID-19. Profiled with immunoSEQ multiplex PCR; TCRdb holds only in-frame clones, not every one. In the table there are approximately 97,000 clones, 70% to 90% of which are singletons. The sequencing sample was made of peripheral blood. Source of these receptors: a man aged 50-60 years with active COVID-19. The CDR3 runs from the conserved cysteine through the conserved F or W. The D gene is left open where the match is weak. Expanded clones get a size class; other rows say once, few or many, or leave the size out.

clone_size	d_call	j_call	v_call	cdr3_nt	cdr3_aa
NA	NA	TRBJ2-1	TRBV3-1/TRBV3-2	TGTGCCAGCAGGCGTCTAGGGGATGAGCAGTTCTTC	CASRRLGDEQFF
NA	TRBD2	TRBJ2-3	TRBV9	TGTGCCAGCAGTGTAACTAGCGGGACGACGTATTTT	CASSVTSGTTYF
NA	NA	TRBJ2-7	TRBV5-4	TGTGCCAGCAGCTTGGCCGGGTCTAGGCCTTTCGAGCAGTACTTC	CASSLAGSRPFEQYF
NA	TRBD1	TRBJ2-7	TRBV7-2	TGTGCCAGCAGCTATAGCGGGACAGGGGGCTACGAGCAGTACTTC	CASSYSGTGGYEQYF
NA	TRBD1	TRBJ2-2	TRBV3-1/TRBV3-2	TGTGCCAGCAGCTCACCCCAGGGGGCCCGCTACACCGGAGAGCTGTTTTTT	CASSSPQGARYTGELFF
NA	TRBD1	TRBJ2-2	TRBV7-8	TGTGCCAGCAGCTCAGACGCGAAGCGGAGGGACAGGTGGAACACCGGGGAGCTGTTTTTT	CASSSDAKRRDRWNTGELFF
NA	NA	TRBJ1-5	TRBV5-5	TGTGCCAGCAGCTTGGCCGCGGGGACCAATCAGCCCCAGCATTTT	CASSLAAGTNQPQHF
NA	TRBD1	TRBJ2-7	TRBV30	TGTGCCTGTATAGGACAGGGCTCCTACGAGCAGTACTTC	CACIGQGSYEQYF
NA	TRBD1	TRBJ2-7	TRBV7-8	TGTGCCAGCAGCCCCCCAGGGGGCGAGCAGTACTTC	CASSPPGGEQYF
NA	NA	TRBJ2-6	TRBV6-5	TGTGCCAGCAGGGCCGGGACACCTGGGGCCAACGTCCTGACTTTC	CASRAGTPGANVLTF
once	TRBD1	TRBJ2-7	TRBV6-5	TGTGCCAGCAGTAGGTTGGGACAGTCCTACGAGCAGTACTTC	CASSRLGQSYEQYF
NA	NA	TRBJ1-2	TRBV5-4	TGTGCCAGCAAATTTCCTAGTGTGCATGGCTACACCTTC	CASKFPSVHGYTF
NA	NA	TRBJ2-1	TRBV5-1	TGCGCCAGCAGCGGTTGGGGGAGGGGGTACAATGAGCAGTTCTTC	CASSGWGRGYNEQFF
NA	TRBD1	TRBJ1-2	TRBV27	TGTGCCAGCAGTGCTCGGACAGGGCACGGCGGCTACACCTTC	CASSARTGHGGYTF
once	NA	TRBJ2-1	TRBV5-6	TGTGCCAGCAGCTCTCTCGACAGGTCCTCCTACAATGAGCAGTTCTTC	CASSSLDRSSYNEQFF
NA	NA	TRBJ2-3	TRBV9	TGTGCCAGCAGCGCTCGACCCGGGGATGGGGGGTCAGAAAAAGATACGCAGTATTTT	CASSARPGDGGSEKDTQYF
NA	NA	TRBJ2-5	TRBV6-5	TGTGCCAGCAGTTACTCCGAGCGTCCAGGGGAGACCCAGTACTTC	CASSYSERPGETQYF
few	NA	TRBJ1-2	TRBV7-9	TGTGCCAGCAGCTTAGCGCGTTATGGCTACACCTTC	CASSLARYGYTF
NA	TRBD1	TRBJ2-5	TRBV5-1	TGCGCCAGCAGCTTGGCGGGACAGCTTCAAGAGACCCAGTACTTC	CASSLAGQLQETQYF
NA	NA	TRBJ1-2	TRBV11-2	TGTGCCAGCAGCACCCGGGGTGGAGATGGCTACACCTTC	CASSTRGGDGYTF
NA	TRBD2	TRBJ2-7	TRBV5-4	TGTGCCAGCAGCTCCCCTAGCGGGGGGTCGGGGGAGCAGTACTTC	CASSSPSGGSGEQYF
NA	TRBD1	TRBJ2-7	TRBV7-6	TGTGCCAGCAGCTTAGCGGCAGGGGGAGAGCAGTACTTC	CASSLAAGGEQYF
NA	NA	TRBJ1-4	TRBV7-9	TGTGCCAGCAGCTTAGGCCTAGGAACTAATGAAAAACTGTTTTTT	CASSLGLGTNEKLFF
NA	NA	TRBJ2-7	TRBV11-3	TGTGCCAGCAGCCCAACGCCAGTCTCCTACGAGCAGTACTTC	CASSPTPVSYEQYF
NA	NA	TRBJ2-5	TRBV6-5	TGTGCCTCACAAAGAAACCAAGAGACCCAGTACTTC	CASQRNQETQYF
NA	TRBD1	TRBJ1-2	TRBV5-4	TGTGCCAGCAGCTTTACACAGGGGGCGGGCGGCTACACCTTC	CASSFTQGAGGYTF
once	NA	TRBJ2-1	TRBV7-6	TGTGCCAGCAGCTCCACTAGTTTAGGTGAGCAGTTCTTC	CASSSTSLGEQFF
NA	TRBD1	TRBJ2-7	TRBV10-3	TGTGCCATTTCCTTGGACAGGGCCGAGCAGTACTTC	CAISLDRAEQYF
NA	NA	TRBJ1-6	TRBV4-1	TGCGCCAGCAGCCAAGGGGGGGGCGTTCTTAATTCACCCCTCCACTTT	CASSQGGGVLNSPLHF
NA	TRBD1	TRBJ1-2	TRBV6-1	TGTGCCAGCAGTGAAACTGGGACAGCGCTCTTTAGCGGCTACACCTTC	CASSETGTALFSGYTF
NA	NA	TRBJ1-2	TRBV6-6	TGTGCCAGCTCCGGGGGGGGAGGCTACACCTTC	CASSGGGGYTF
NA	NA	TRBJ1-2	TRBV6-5	TGTGCCAGCATTACTAGGGTATCCGATGGCTACACCTTC	CASITRVSDGYTF
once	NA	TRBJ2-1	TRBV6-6	TGTGCCAGCAGTTACGGGGCAGGAAAGCAGTTCTTC	CASSYGAGKQFF
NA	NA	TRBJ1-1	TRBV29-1	TGCAGCGTTGCTGGGGGGGAGAACACTGAAGCTTTCTTT	CSVAGGENTEAFF
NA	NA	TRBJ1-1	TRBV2	TGTGCCAGCAGTGACGGTGGGAGGGATCAAGCTTTCTTT	CASSDGGRDQAFF
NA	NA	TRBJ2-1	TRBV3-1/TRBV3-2	TGTGCCAGCAGCCATTCAAACTACCACAATGAGCAGTTCTTC	CASSHSNYHNEQFF
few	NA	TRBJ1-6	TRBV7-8	TGTGCCAGCACAACGGGGGGGTATTGGTCACCCCTCCACTTT	CASTTGGYWSPLHF
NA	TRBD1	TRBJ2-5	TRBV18	TGTGCCAGCTCACCGACAGGGGGACTTTATGCCCAGTACTTC	CASSPTGGLYAQYF
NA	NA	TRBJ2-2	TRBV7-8	TGTGCCAGCAGCCTTCGCGAGGACTCGAGCACCGGGGAGCTGTTTTTT	CASSLREDSSTGELFF
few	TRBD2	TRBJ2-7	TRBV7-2	TGTGCCAGCAGCACAACTAGCGGGGGCACCTACGAGCAGTACTTC	CASSTTSGGTYEQYF
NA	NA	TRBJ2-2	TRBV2	TGTGCCAGCAGCCTTCCCCAGACCAGGTTCGGGGAGCTGTTTTTT	CASSLPQTRFGELFF
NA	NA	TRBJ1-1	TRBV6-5	TGTGCCAGCAGTTACTCGGGGACTCTGAACACTGAAGCTTTCTTT	CASSYSGTLNTEAFF
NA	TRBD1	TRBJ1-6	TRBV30	TGTGCCTCCCTCCCGGACAGGACGGGTTCACCCCTCCACTTT	CASLPDRTGSPLHF
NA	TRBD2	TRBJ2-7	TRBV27	TGTGCCAGCAGTCCCCGGGGGGGGGCCTACGAGCAGTACTTC	CASSPRGGAYEQYF
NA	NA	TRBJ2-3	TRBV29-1	TGCAGCGTTGAAGGGCGGAGCACAGATACGCAGTATTTT	CSVEGRSTDTQYF
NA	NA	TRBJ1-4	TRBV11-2	TGTGCCAGCAGCCCACAGTTTCCCGATGAAAAACTGTTTTTT	CASSPQFPDEKLFF
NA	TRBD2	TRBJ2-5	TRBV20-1	TGCAGTGCTAGTGAGATCAAACGGGGGGGCCGTCGGGAGACCCAGTACTTC	CSASEIKRGGRRETQYF
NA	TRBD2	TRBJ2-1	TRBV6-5	TGTGCCAGCAGTCCCGGGACTAGCGTCAATGAGCAGTTCTTC	CASSPGTSVNEQFF
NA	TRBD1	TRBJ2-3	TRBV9	TGTGCCAGCAGCGTAGGGGCAGGGGGCCTCACAGATACGCAGTATTTT	CASSVGAGGLTDTQYF
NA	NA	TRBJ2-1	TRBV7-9	TGTGCCAGCAGCCCACGCGTAGGGCAGGGTGGTTGGGGCAATGAGCAGTTCTTC	CASSPRVGQGGWGNEQFF
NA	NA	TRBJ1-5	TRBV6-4	TGTGCCAGCAGGCAACAACGGCATGGACTCTTT	CASRQQRHGLF
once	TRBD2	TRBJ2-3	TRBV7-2	TGTGCCAGCAGCCCCCCGGGACTAGCGGGGGCAGATACGCAGTATTTT	CASSPPGLAGADTQYF
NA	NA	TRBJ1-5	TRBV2	TGTGCCAGCAGTAACGAAGCCTCTGTGGGGCGGCCCCAGCATTTT	CASSNEASVGRPQHF
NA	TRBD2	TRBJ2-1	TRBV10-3	TGTGCCGTCAGGGTGGGACTAGCGGGGGGGAGAGCCGTTAATGAGCAGTTCTTC	CAVRVGLAGGRAVNEQFF
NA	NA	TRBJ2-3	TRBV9	TGTGCCAGCAAACGTATAGACACAGATACGCAGTATTTT	CASKRIDTDTQYF
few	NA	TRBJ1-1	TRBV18	TGTGCCAGCTTCGCCGCGGGGCCGAACACTGAAGCTTTCTTT	CASFAAGPNTEAFF
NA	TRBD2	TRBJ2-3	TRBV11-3	TGTGCCAGCAGCCAGACCCTAGCGGGGGGTTTGGATACGCAGTATTTT	CASSQTLAGGLDTQYF
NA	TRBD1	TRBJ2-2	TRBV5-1	TGCGCCAGCAGCTTGAGGGACAGGGCCACCGGGGAGCTGTTTTTT	CASSLRDRATGELFF